Reported below is one TCR beta chain. CDR3 length equals 15 residues. With 10 bases clipped from V and 4 bases from J, the junction kept 10 bases outside the gene matches. Germline V gene lookup returns CDR1 MNHEY and CDR2 SMNVEV (reference sequence). The data are from a study of blood T cell repertoires in COVID-19. Profiling relied on immunoSEQ multiplex PCR, and the TCRdb table lists in-frame clones only, not all of them. The sample records around 100,000 clones, roughly 72% being singletons. The source material was peripheral blood. The clonotype comes from a man aged 80 or over with acute or convalescent COVID-19. The chain joins TRBV27 to TRBJ2-3, with 11 nucleotides matching TRBD2. The CDR3 nucleotides read TGTGCCACCTGGTTACTAGCGGGAGTCCCAGATACGCAGTATTTT. Its protein is CATWLLAGVPDTQYF.